The source of this T cell receptor (beta chain) is a study of control samples from healthy donors and cancer patients. Some clones are missing from TCRdb's copy, which holds only in-frame ones; the method was immunoSEQ multiplex PCR. The data hold approximately 58,000 clones, with about 89% observed a single time. Material for sequencing was PBMCs. The clonotype originates from a woman aged 60-75 years with lung cancer.

The CDR3 sequence is CAISESVETQYF. For the CDR3, the DNA is TGTGCCATCAGTGAGTCCGTAGAGACCCAGTACTTC. This rearrangement joins TRBV10-3 to TRBJ2-5; the D is unclear. Germline lookup yields CDR1 ENHRY and CDR2 SYGVKD. With 0 bases removed from V and 4 bases from J, the gap between germline ends came to 3 bases. The CDR3 sequence is 12 residues long.